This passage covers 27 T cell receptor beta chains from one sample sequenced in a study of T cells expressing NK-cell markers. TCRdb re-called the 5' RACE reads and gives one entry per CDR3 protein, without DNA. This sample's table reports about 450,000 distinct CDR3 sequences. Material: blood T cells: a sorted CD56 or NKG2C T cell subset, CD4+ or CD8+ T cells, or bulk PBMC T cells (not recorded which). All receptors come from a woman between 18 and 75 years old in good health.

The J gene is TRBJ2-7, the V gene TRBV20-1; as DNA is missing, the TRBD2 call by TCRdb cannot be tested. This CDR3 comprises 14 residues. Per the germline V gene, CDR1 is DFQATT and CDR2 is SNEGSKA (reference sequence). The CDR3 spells CSARDLAGHYEQYF.

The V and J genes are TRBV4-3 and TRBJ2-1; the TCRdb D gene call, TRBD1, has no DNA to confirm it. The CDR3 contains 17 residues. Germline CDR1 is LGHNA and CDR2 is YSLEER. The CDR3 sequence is CASSQDLVTGAYNEQFF.

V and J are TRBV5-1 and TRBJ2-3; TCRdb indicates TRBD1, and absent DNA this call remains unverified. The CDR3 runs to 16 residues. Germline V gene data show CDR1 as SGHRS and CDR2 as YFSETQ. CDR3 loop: CASSLDGTPFTDTQYF.

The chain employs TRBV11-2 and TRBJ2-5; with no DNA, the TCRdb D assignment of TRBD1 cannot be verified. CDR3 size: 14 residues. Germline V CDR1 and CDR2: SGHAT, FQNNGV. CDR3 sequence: CASSLEHGKETQYF.

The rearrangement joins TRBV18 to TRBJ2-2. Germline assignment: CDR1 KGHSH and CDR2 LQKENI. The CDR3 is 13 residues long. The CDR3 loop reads CASSTQDTGELFF.

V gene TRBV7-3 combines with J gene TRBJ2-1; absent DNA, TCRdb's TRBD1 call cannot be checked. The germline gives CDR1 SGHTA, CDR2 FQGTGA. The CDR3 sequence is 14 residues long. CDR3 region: CASSSIPRNNEQFF.

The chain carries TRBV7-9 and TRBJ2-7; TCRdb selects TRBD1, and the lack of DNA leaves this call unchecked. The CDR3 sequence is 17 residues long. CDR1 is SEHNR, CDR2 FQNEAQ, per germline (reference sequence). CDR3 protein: CASSSTKPDRGRHEQYF.

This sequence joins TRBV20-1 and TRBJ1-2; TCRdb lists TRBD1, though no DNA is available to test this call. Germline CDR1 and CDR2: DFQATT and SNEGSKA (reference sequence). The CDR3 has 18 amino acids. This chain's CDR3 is CSARSIPIRQGAWYGYTF.

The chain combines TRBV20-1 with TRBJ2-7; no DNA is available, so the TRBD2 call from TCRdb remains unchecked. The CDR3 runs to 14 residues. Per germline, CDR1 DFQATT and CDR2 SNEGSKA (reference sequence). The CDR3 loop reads CSARDRRENYEQYF.

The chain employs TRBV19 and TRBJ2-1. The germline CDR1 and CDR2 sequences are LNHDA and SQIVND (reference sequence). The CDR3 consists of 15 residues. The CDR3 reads CASSIGSSSYNEQFF.

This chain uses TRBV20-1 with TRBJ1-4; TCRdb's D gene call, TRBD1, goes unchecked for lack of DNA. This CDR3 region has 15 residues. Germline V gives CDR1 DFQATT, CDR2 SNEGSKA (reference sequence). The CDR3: CSARDRRQGSEKLFF.

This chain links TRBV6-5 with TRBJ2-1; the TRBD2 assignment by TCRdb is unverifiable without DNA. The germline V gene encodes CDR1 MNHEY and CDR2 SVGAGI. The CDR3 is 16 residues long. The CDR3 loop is CASSYTLAGSYNEQFF.

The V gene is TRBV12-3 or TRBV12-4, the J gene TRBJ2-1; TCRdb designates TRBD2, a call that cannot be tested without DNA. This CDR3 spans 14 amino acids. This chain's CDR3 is CASRGTTPPNEQFF.

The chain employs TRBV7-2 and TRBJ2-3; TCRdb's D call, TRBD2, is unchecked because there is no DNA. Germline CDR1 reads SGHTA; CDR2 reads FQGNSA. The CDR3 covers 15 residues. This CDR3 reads CASRPTSGWPDTQYF.

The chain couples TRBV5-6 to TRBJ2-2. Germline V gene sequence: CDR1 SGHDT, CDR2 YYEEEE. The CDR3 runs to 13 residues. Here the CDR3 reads CASSFGAPGELFF.

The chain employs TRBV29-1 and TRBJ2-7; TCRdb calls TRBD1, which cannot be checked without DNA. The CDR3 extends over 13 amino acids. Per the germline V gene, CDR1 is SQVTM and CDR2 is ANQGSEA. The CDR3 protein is CSVEGELSYEQYF.

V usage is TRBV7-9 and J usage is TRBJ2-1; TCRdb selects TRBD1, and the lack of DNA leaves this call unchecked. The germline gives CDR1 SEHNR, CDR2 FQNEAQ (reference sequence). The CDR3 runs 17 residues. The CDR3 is CASSGYQGIRGYNEQFF. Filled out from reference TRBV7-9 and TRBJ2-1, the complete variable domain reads DTGVSQNPRHKITKRGQNVTFRCDPISEHNRLYWYRQTLGQGPEFLTYFQNEAQLEKSRLLSDRFSAERPKGSFSTLEIQRTEQGDSAMYLCASSGYQGIRGYNEQFFGPGTRLTVL.

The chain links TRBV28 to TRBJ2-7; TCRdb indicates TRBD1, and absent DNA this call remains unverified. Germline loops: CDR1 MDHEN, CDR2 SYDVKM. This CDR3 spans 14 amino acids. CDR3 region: CASSPRQGHYEQYF.

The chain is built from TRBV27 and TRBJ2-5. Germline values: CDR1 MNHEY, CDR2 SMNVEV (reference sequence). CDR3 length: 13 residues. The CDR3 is CASSSLIQETQYF.

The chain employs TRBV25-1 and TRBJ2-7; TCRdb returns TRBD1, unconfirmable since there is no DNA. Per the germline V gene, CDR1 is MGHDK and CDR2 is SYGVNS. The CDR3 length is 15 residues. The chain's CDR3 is CASSESDRASYEQYF.

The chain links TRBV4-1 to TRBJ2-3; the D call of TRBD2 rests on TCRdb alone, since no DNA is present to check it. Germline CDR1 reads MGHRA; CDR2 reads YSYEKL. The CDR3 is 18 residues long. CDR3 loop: CASSRAGMIAGGTDTQYF.

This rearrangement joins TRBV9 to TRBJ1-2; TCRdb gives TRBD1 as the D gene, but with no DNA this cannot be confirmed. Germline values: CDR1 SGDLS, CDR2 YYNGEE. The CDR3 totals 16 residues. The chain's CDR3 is CASSPGSFPTLYGYTF.

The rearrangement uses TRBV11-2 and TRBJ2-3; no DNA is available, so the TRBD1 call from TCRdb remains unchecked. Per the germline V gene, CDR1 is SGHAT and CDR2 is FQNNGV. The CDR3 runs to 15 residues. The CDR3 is CASRYQGGSTDTQYF.

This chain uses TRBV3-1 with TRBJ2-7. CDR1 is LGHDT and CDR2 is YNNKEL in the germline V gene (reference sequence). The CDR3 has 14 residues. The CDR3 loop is CASSQSGRAYEQYF.

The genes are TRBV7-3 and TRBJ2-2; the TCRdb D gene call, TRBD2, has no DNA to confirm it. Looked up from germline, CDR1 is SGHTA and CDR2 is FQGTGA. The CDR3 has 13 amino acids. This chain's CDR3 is CASSLMAGRELFF.

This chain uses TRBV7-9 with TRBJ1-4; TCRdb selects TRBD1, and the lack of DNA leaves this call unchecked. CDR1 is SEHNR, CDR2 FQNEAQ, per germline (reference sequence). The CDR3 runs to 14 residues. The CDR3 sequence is CASSLVPAEEKLFF. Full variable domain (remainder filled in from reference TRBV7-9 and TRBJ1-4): DTGVSQNPRHKITKRGQNVTFRCDPISEHNRLYWYRQTLGQGPEFLTYFQNEAQLEKSRLLSDRFSAERPKGSFSTLEIQRTEQGDSAMYLCASSLVPAEEKLFFGSGTQLSVL.

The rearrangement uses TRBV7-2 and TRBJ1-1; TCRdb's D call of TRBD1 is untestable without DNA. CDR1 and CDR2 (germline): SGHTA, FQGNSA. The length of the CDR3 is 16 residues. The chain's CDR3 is CASSGGQGRVGTEAFF.